The entry below gives a single TCR beta chain sequence along with its context. Treatment noted: about 20 received Ad26.COV2.S at low or high dose, single or two shots; a few received placebo; per-sample allocation not given. Sample collection was performed on day 63 after the first vaccine or placebo injection. Sequencing used immunoSEQ multiplex PCR; TCRdb keeps in-frame clones, though not all of them. Altogether about 350,000 clones are present, around 84% being singletons, with the ten largest covering 3.3%. V lost 3 bases and J lost 4, with 9 bases in between. The CDR3 is made up of 13 amino acids. The data were taken from a study of Ad26.COV2.S vaccination and SARS-CoV-2 variants. Overall study context: Donor joined the COV1001 Ad26.COV2.S trial arm. Intramuscular Ad26.COV2.S doses were given once or twice, 56 days apart.

The rearrangement links TRBV12-3 or TRBV12-4 to TRBJ1-1, with a possible D match to TRBD1 (5 bases). The sequence derives from a person aged 18-60 years who received the Ad26.COV2.S COVID-19 vaccine or a placebo. The specimen was peripheral blood, collected in a trial of Ad26.COV2.S vaccine versus placebo. The CDR3 DNA follows: TGTGCCAGCAGTTTTCCAGGGCCCACTGAAGCTTTCTTT. It specifies CASSFPGPTEAFF.